This T cell receptor beta chain stems from a study of control samples from healthy donors and cancer patients. This clone has more than one count but fewer than ten. Deletions cut 7 bases from V and 4 bases from J, with 16 bases between. The germline V gene has CDR1 MDHEN and CDR2 SYDVKM. CDR3 size: 14 residues. Sequencing used immunoSEQ multiplex PCR; TCRdb keeps in-frame clones, though not all of them. The sample yields tens of thousands of clones, around 90% seen once. The source is a man between 60 and 75 years old with colorectal cancer. Material for sequencing was PBMCs. The chain joins TRBV28 to TRBJ1-2; D perhaps matches TRBD1 (5 bases). CDR3 protein: CASIPGRGSYGYTF. The CDR3 DNA follows: TGTGCCAGCATACCCGGACGGGGGAGCTATGGCTACACCTTC.